This T cell receptor beta chain was documented in a study of cytomegalovirus exposure and HLA in healthy donors. Findings and caveats of the study: Using the classifier, cytomegalovirus status was reportedly diagnosed with high specificity and sensitivity. TCR association rates varied by HLA locus in a later analysis, with DRB1 highest and HLA-C lowest.

A multiplex PCR was run with 60 Vbeta primers and 13 Jbeta primers. Profiling relied on immunoSEQ multiplex PCR, and the TCRdb table lists in-frame clones only, not all of them. In the table there are roughly 120,000 clones, approximately 70% of which are singletons. With respect to this clone: Antigen unknown.

Trimming pared 0 bases from V and 2 bases from J, leaving 8 bases between. This CDR3 has 14 amino acids. CDR1 SNHLY and CDR2 FYNNEI come from the germline V gene. The sequenced material came from PBMCs. This chain connects TRBV2 to TRBJ2-7; no clear D. This sequence originates from a man in his 60s in good health and CMV-seropositive. In DNA form, the CDR3 reads TGTGCCAGCAGTGAAGCACGAGTCGCCTACGAGCAGTACTTC. It encodes CASSEARVAYEQYF. The variable domain in full, completed from reference TRBV2 and TRBJ2-7, reads EPEVTQTPSHQVTQMGQEVILRCVPISNHLYFYWYRQILGQKVEFLVSFYNNEISEKSEIFDDQFSVERPDGSNFTLKIRSTKLEDSAMYFCASSEARVAYEQYFGPGTRLTVT.